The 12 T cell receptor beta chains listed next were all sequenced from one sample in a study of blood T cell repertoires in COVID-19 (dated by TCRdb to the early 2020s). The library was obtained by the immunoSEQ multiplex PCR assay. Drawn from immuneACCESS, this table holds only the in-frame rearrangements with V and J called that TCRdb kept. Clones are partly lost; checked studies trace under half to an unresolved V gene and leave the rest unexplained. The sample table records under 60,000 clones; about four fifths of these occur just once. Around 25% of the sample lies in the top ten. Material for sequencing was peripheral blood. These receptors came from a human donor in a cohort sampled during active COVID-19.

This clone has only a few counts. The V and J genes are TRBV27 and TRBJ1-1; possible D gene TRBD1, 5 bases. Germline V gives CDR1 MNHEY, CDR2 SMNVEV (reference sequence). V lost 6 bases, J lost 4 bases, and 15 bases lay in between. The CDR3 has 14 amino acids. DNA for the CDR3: TGTGCCAGCAGCGCTTTGACAGAGACCACTGAAGCTTTCTTT. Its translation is CASSALTETTEAFF.

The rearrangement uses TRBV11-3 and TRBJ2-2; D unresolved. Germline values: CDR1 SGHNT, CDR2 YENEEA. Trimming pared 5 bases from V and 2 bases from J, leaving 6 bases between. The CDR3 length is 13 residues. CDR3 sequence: CASSPLNTGELFF. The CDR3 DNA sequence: TGTGCCAGCAGCCCCCTTAACACCGGGGAGCTGTTTTTT.

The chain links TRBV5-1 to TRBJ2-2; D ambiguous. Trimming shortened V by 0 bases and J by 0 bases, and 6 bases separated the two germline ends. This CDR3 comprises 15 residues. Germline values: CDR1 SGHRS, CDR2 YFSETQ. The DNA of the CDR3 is TGCGCCAGCAGCTTGGGGGCAGCGAACACCGGGGAGCTGTTTTTT. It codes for CASSLGAANTGELFF. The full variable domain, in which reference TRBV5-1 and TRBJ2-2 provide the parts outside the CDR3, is KAGVTQTPRYLIKTRGQQVTLSCSPISGHRSVSWYQQTPGQGLQFLFEYFSETQRNKGNFPGRFSGRQFSNSRSEMNVSTLELGDSALYLCASSLGAANTGELFFGEGSRLTVL.

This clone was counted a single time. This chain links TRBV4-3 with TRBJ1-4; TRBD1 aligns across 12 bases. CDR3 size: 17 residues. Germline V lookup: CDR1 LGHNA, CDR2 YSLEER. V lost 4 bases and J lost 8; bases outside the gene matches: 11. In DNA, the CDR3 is TGCGCCAGCAGCCCGGGACAGGGGGCTGCGATAATGGAAAAACTGTTTTTT. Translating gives CASSPGQGAAIMEKLFF.

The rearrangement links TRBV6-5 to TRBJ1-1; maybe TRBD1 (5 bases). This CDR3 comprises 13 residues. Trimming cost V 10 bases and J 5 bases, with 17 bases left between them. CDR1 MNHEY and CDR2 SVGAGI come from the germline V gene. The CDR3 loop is CATREGLFTEAFF. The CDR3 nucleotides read TGTGCCACCAGGGAGGGGTTGTTTACTGAAGCTTTCTTT.

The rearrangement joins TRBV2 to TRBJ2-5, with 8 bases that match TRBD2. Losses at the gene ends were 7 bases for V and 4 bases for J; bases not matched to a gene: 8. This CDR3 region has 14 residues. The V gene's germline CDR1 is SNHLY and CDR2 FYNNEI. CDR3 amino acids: CASTGLAGRETQYF. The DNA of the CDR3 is TGTGCCAGCACGGGCCTAGCGGGCCGAGAGACCCAGTACTTC.

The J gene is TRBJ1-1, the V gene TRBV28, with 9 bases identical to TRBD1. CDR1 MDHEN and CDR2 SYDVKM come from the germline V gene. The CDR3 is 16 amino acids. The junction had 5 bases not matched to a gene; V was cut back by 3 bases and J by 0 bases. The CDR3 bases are TGTGCCAGCAGTTTCCGGACAGGGGTCGTGAACACTGAAGCTTTCTTT. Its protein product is CASSFRTGVVNTEAFF.

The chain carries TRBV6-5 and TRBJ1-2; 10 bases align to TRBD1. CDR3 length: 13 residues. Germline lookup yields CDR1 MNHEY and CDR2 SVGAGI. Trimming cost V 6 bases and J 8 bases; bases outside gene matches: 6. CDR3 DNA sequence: TGTGCCAGCAGGTCCGGGACAGGGGACGGCTACACCTTC. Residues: CASRSGTGDGYTF.

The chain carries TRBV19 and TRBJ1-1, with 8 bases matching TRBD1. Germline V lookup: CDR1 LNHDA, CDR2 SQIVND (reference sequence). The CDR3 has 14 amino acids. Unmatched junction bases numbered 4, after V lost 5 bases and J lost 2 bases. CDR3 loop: CASSPPGGNTEAFF. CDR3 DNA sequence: TGTGCCAGTAGTCCCCCAGGGGGCAACACTGAAGCTTTCTTT.

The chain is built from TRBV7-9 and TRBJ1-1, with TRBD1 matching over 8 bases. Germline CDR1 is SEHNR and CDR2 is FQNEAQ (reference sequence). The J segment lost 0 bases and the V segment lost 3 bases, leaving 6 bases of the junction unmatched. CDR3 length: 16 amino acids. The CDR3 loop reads CASSFGQGGVNTEAFF. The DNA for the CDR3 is TGTGCCAGCAGCTTTGGACAGGGCGGGGTGAACACTGAAGCTTTCTTT.

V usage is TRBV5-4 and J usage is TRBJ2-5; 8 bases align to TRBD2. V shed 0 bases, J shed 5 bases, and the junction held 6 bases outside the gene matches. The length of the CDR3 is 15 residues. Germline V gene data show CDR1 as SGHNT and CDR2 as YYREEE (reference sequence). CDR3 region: CASSLVAGGGETQYF. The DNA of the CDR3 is TGTGCCAGCAGCTTGGTTGCGGGAGGCGGCGAGACCCAGTACTTC.

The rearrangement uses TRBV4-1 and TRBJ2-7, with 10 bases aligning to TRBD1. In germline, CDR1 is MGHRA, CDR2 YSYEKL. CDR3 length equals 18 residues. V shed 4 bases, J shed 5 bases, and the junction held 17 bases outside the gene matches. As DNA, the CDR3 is TGCGCCAGCAGCCCTCAAGGAGGGACAGGGGCCTCCCCCGACGAGCAGTACTTC. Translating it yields CASSPQGGTGASPDEQYF.